The 18 T cell receptor beta chains presented below share a single source sample, sequenced in a study of blood T cells in healthy people across ages. Then a second PCR, running about 6 to 12 cycles, was carried out with a sample-barcoded 5' primer and a J-beta primer mix. TCRdb reanalysed the 5' RACE reads using MiXCR and keeps one entry per CDR3 protein. The table shows approximately 960,000 distinct CDR3 sequences, with 29% occurring only once. The same sample was also studied in work on T cells of mothers and their children.

The specimen was blood. The receptors come from a woman aged 35 to 49 in good health.

About this clonotype itself: A read error may produce the germline difference seen at one junction end. The V and J genes are TRBV9 and TRBJ2-1; D is unresolved. The CDR3 spans 12 residues. CDR1 and CDR2 (germline): SGDLS, YYNGEE. The CDR3: CAGSALTYEQFF. Written as DNA, the CDR3 is TGTGCCGGCAGCGCCTTGACTTATGAGCAGTTCTTC.

V and J are TRBV7-8 and TRBJ1-5; 7 positions agree with TRBD1. Germline V gives CDR1 SGHVS, CDR2 FQNEAQ. J lost 7 bases, V lost 5 bases, and 5 bases had no gene match. The length of the CDR3 is 13 residues. The CDR3 region is CASSAQGGQPQHF. The CDR3 DNA is TGTGCCAGCAGCGCCCAGGGGGGCCAGCCCCAGCATTTT.

This clonotype was detected a few times. This chain connects TRBV2 to TRBJ2-5; 10 bases align to TRBD1. This CDR3 contains 15 residues. V trimming: 7 bases; J trimming: 5 bases; junction bases outside the gene matches: 10. In germline, CDR1 is SNHLY, CDR2 FYNNEI. The DNA of the CDR3 is TGTGCCAGCATATTGGACAGGGGGAGGCGGGAGACCCAGTACTTC. It specifies CASILDRGRRETQYF.

The J gene is TRBJ1-3, the V gene TRBV6-5, with 8 nucleotides matching TRBD1. V was clipped by 3 bases and J by 3 bases; unmatched bases: 7. Germline V gene lookup returns CDR1 MNHEY and CDR2 SVGAGI. The CDR3 extends over 16 amino acids. CDR3 nucleotide sequence: TGTGCCAGCAGTTATGGCGTAACAGGGGGTGGAAACACCATATATTTT. It encodes CASSYGVTGGGNTIYF.

This clonotype occurred a few times. The gene calls are TRBV7-3 and TRBJ2-5; 8 bases are shared with TRBD2. Germline CDR1 is SGHTA and CDR2 is FQGTGA. The CDR3 sequence is 17 residues long. Unmatched junction bases numbered 13, after V lost 3 bases and J lost 4 bases. The CDR3 bases are TGTGCCAGCAGCTTGGGGCGGGGGGCTGGAGATTTAGAGACCCAGTACTTC. This translates into CASSLGRGAGDLETQYF.

There are many counts of this clonotype. V is TRBV12-3 or TRBV12-4 and J is TRBJ2-1, with 12 nucleotides matching TRBD2. Germline trimming cut 3 bases from V and 8 bases from J; bases unmatched to any gene: 11. CDR3 size: 17 residues. The CDR3 DNA is TGTGCCAGCAGTTTTTCCGTCCTAGCGGGGGGGCAGGATGAGCAGTTCTTC. Its protein product is CASSFSVLAGGQDEQFF.

This clonotype was recorded a few times. The genes are TRBV5-4 and TRBJ1-2; no reliable D call. Germline values: CDR1 SGHNT, CDR2 YYREEE (reference sequence). Trimming cost V 0 bases and J 7 bases, with 10 bases left between them. This CDR3 has 13 residues. CDR3 in DNA: TGTGCCAGCAGCTTGGTGGAGACCTTTGGCTACACCTTC. Translating it yields CASSLVETFGYTF.

This clonotype was seen repeatedly, ten times or more. At one of its ends the junction is not consistent with the germline gene, which may arise from a read error. The CDR3 loop is CSARPTSSYEQYF. CDR3 DNA: TGCAGTGCTCGTCCTACGAGCTCCTACGAACAGTACTTC. J is TRBJ2-7 and V is TRBV20-1, with D unclear. This CDR3 has 13 amino acids. The germline CDR1 and CDR2 sequences are DFQATT and SNEGSKA (reference sequence).

This clonotype has more than one count but fewer than ten. The junction and the germline gene differ at one end; a read error may be behind it. The rearrangement links TRBV6-5 to TRBJ2-3; 10 nucleotides line up with TRBD2. The CDR3 totals 16 residues. The germline CDR1 and CDR2 sequences are MNHEY and SVGAGI. CDR3 sequence reads: CASSRLAGSRGDTRYF. The CDR3 DNA reads as TGTGCCAGCAGCCGACTAGCGGGTTCGCGGGGAGATACGCGGTATTTT.

This clonotype came up a few times. The chain joins TRBV29-1 to TRBJ2-1; D may correspond to TRBD1 or TRBD2 (5 bases each). The J call may be incorrect, as the DNA end agrees better with TRBJ2-7. The CDR3 is made up of 15 amino acids. The germline gives CDR1 SQVTM, CDR2 ANQGSEA. The CDR3 coding sequence is TGCAGCGTTGTGGGACCGTCAAGCTCCTACAATGAGCAGTACTTC. It codes for CSVVGPSSSYNEQYF.

This clonotype has a handful of counts. V usage is TRBV7-3 and J usage is TRBJ2-2, with no clear D. Trimming cost V 3 bases and J 8 bases, with 13 bases left between them. Germline values: CDR1 SGHTA, CDR2 FQGTGA. The CDR3 totals 14 residues. This chain's CDR3 is CASSLNRLGGELFF. CDR3 DNA: TGTGCCAGCAGCTTGAACCGCCTAGGGGGGGAGCTGTTTTTT.

This clonotype showed up just a few times. The V gene is TRBV19, the J gene TRBJ2-1; 8 positions agree with TRBD2. The V and J ends lost 8 bases and 8 bases, in that order; junction bases with no gene match: 8. The CDR3 is 13 residues long. Germline V gives CDR1 LNHDA, CDR2 SQIVND (reference sequence). The CDR3: CASDNGGADEQFF. Here the CDR3 DNA reads TGTGCCAGTGATAACGGGGGGGCGGATGAGCAGTTCTTC.

This clonotype was detected only a few times. The chain combines TRBV12-3 or TRBV12-4 with TRBJ1-1; D gene unclear. The CDR3 has 12 amino acids. Trimming removed 6 bases from V and 7 bases from J, with 12 bases in between. Here the CDR3 reads CASSPRYFEAFF. In nucleotides, the CDR3 is TGTGCCAGCAGCCCACGTTATTTTGAAGCTTTCTTT.

This clonotype was found a few times. V and J are TRBV7-2 and TRBJ1-2, with D possibly TRBD1 on 6 matching bases. This CDR3 spans 15 amino acids. V was shortened by 0 bases and J by 7 bases, with 15 bases between the two germline ends. The germline gives CDR1 SGHTA, CDR2 FQGNSA. The CDR3, as DNA: TGTGCCAGCAGCTTAGCGCTAGGCAGGGGTTCTGGCTACACCTTC. Translated: CASSLALGRGSGYTF.

CDR3 bases: TGTGCCAGCAGTTTATTAGGGGGCGGAGCTGAAGCTTTCTTT. Its protein product is CASSLLGGGAEAFF. The chain links TRBV28 to TRBJ1-1; the match to TRBD1 covers 7 bases. The CDR3 spans 14 residues. Germline values: CDR1 MDHEN, CDR2 SYDVKM. The trim removed 1 base at V and 6 bases at J, leaving 5 bases unmatched. The full variable domain, rest sourced from reference TRBV28 and TRBJ1-1, is DVKVTQSSRYLVKRTGEKVFLECVQDMDHENMFWYRQDPGLGLRLIYFSYDVKMKEKGDIPEGYSVSREKKERFSLILESASTNQTSMYLCASSLLGGGAEAFFGQGTRLTVV.

This clonotype turned up a few times. The V and J genes are TRBV4-1 and TRBJ1-2; a weak D match, TRBD1 (5 bases). The CDR3 spans 19 residues. Between the trimmed V and J ends, which lost 2 bases and 3 bases, there was a span of 25 bases. Germline lookup yields CDR1 MGHRA and CDR2 YSYEKL. This CDR3 is CASSQPSGAVAQDYYGYTF. Here the CDR3 DNA reads TGCGCCAGCAGCCAACCATCCGGGGCAGTAGCCCAAGACTACTATGGCTACACCTTC.

The V and J genes are TRBV6-2 or TRBV6-3 and TRBJ2-7; 10 positions match TRBD1. In germline, CDR1 is MNHEY, CDR2 SVGEGT. J gave up 4 bases and V 7 bases, and 16 bases lay outside the gene matches. This CDR3 spans 17 amino acids. DNA for the CDR3: TGTGCCAGCACCCCGGGACAGGGGATTCTCTTGACGTACGAGCAGTACTTC. It translates to CASTPGQGILLTYEQYF.

This chain joins TRBV5-1 and TRBJ1-1; D not resolved. V was clipped by 3 bases and J by 1 base, with 13 bases between them. The CDR3 runs to 15 residues. The germline CDR1 and CDR2 sequences are SGHRS and YFSETQ. In nucleotides, the CDR3 is TGCGCCAGCAGCTCCTTTGGCGACCCGAACACTGAAGCTTTCTTT. Residues: CASSSFGDPNTEAFF.